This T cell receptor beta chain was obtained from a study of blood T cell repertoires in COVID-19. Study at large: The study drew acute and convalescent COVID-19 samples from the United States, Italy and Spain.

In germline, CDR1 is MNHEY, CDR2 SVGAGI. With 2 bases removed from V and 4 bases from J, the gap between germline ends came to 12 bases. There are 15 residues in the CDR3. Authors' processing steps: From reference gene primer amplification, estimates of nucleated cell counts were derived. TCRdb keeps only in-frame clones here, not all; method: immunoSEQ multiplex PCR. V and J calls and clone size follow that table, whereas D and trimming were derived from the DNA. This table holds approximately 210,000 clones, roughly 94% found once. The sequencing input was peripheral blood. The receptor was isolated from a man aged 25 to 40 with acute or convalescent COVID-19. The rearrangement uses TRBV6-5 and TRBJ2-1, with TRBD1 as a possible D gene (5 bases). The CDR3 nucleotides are TGTGCCAGCAGTTACCGCGGACAACTGTACAATGAGCAGTTCTTC. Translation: CASSYRGQLYNEQFF.